This T cell receptor beta chain was profiled in a study of T cells in Graves' hyperthyroidism and ophthalmopathy. With 8 bases removed from V and 5 bases from J, the gap between germline ends came to 16 bases. Germline assignment: CDR1 SGHAT and CDR2 FQNNGV. This CDR3 comprises 14 residues. TCR beta CDR3 regions were amplified from RNA transcripts. Carried out on the TCR CDR3, a first-round RT-PCR used the HTBI primer set. TCRdb analysed the multiplex PCR reads with MiXCR anew, one entry per CDR3 protein. The sample has about 560,000 distinct CDR3 sequences, over 15% seen once. Graves' hyperthyroidism was deemed stable given no ophthalmopathy progression within 18 months. Fresh 10 ml peripheral blood yielded PBMCs.

This sequence joins TRBV11-2 and TRBJ2-1; D is perhaps TRBD2 (6 bases). Sequences were obtained from blood. The receptor's source is a woman aged 18-29 years with Graves' hyperthyroidism. The CDR3 DNA reads TGTGCCAGCGGGCGGGAAATAGCGGACAATGAGCAGTTCTTC. Amino acids: CASGREIADNEQFF.